This is a list of T cell receptor beta chains from one sample in a study of CD8+ T cells in alopecia areata. Only in-frame clones appear in the TCRdb table, and some are missing; sequencing was by immunoSEQ multiplex PCR. This sample has under 350,000 clones, with about 62% found just once. This material consisted of CD4+ T cells sorted from blood, taken at week 24, from a patient treated with tofacitinib. The receptors here all came from a human donor with alopecia areata. CDR3s include the opening cysteine and the closing phenylalanine or tryptophan. The D gene is left open where the match is weak. Size is stated for part of the rows, as once, few or many counts, or as a class when the clone is expanded.

TRBV7-2	TRBJ2-5	.	TRBD1	CASSLLGTGRETQYF	TGTGCCAGCAGCCTGCTTGGGACAGGGCGAGAGACCCAGTACTTC
TRBV28	TRBJ2-7	.	.	CASSLTAFYEQYF	TGTGCCAGCAGCCTGACCGCTTTCTACGAGCAGTACTTC
TRBV2	TRBJ1-2	.	.	CASSEAPIGGYTF	TGTGCCAGCAGTGAAGCCCCGATTGGGGGCTACACCTTC
TRBV25-1	TRBJ1-1	.	.	CASSDLVGRNTEAFF	TGTGCCAGCAGTGACCTCGTAGGGAGAAACACTGAAGCTTTCTTT
TRBV6-5	TRBJ2-5	.	TRBD1	CASKPAGQGQETQYF	TGTGCCAGCAAACCCGCTGGACAGGGACAAGAGACCCAGTACTTC
TRBV7-3	TRBJ1-1	.	.	CASSRQRGTEAFF	TGTGCCAGCAGCAGACAGAGGGGAACTGAAGCTTTCTTT
TRBV7-2	TRBJ2-5	.	.	CASSLVAIGETQYF	TGTGCCAGCAGCTTAGTAGCTATCGGCGAGACCCAGTACTTC
TRBV5-6	TRBJ2-2	.	TRBD1	CASSSATGITGELFF	TGTGCCAGCAGCTCCGCGACAGGGATCACCGGGGAGCTGTTTTTT
TRBV28	TRBJ2-5	.	.	CASSSSGQETQYF	TGTGCCAGCAGCTCGTCAGGGCAAGAGACCCAGTACTTC
TRBV30	TRBJ1-2	.	TRBD1	CAWRTDRDYGYTF	TGTGCCTGGAGGACGGACAGGGACTATGGCTACACCTTC
TRBV25-1	TRBJ1-2	once	.	CASRRPGVGYTF	TGTGCCAGTCGCAGGCCGGGGGTTGGCTACACCTTC
TRBV6-5	TRBJ2-3	.	.	CASSLRPIFDTQYF	TGTGCCAGCAGCCTACGACCCATCTTTGATACGCAGTATTTT
TRBV28	TRBJ2-1	.	TRBD1	CASSTGGFEQFF	TGTGCCAGCAGCACAGGGGGATTTGAGCAGTTCTTC
TRBV5-1	TRBJ2-2	.	TRBD2	CASSSGLPNTGELFF	TGCGCCAGCAGCTCGGGACTACCGAACACCGGGGAGCTGTTTTTT
TRBV5-1	TRBJ1-1	.	.	CASSLGHKPLNTEAFF	TGCGCCAGCAGCTTGGGGCACAAACCCTTGAACACTGAAGCTTTCTTT
TRBV7-9	TRBJ1-5	.	.	CASSLGNSYNQPQHF	TGTGCCAGCAGCTTAGGGAACAGCTACAATCAGCCCCAGCATTTT
TRBV10-3	TRBJ2-1	few	.	CAISEISEGNEQFF	TGTGCCATCAGTGAAATCTCGGAGGGCAATGAGCAGTTCTTC
TRBV7-9	TRBJ1-5	.	TRBD1	CASSHRQGRGQPQHF	TGTGCCAGCAGCCACCGACAGGGAAGGGGTCAGCCCCAGCATTTT
TRBV29-1	TRBJ1-1	.	TRBD1	CSVPGVGQANTEAFF	TGCAGCGTTCCCGGGGTCGGACAGGCGAACACTGAAGCTTTCTTT
TRBV25-1	TRBJ2-7	few	.	CASSERGGPYEQYF	TGTGCCAGCAGTGAACGGGGCGGTCCCTACGAGCAGTACTTC
TRBV29-1	TRBJ2-1	.	.	CSVESGSNEQFF	TGCAGCGTTGAATCCGGGAGCAATGAGCAGTTCTTC
TRBV30	TRBJ2-5	.	.	CAWSVGLKETQYF	TGTGCCTGGAGTGTTGGATTGAAGGAGACCCAGTACTTC
TRBV30	TRBJ1-3	.	.	CAWNVGGSNTIYF	TGTGCCTGGAACGTCGGAGGGTCGAACACCATATATTTT
TRBV4-1	TRBJ2-1	.	TRBD1	CASSSDRAYNEQFF	TGCGCCAGCAGCTCCGACAGGGCCTACAATGAGCAGTTCTTC
TRBV16	TRBJ2-1	few	.	CASSQSGNEQFF	TGTGCCAGCAGCCAATCAGGCAATGAGCAGTTCTTC
TRBV4-1	TRBJ1-5	.	.	CASSQTLPGHEHF	TGCGCCAGCAGCCAAACATTACCGGGACATGAGCATTTT
TRBV27	TRBJ2-3	.	.	CASSLWRMDTQYF	TGTGCCAGCAGTTTATGGCGCATGGATACGCAGTATTTT
TRBV4-2	TRBJ2-5	.	.	CASSQEAQELRKETQYF	TGTGCCAGCAGCCAAGAGGCCCAGGAGCTACGGAAAGAGACCCAGTACTTC
TRBV7-9	TRBJ1-5	.	.	CASSRGTTDNQPQHF	TGTGCCAGCAGCCGGGGGACAACTGACAATCAGCCCCAGCATTTT
TRBV7-6	TRBJ2-1	few	.	CASSPANHDEQFF	TGTGCCAGCAGTCCCGCTAACCACGATGAGCAGTTCTTC
TRBV2	TRBJ1-2	.	.	CASSVLAREYGYTF	TGTGCCAGCAGTGTCTTGGCCAGGGAGTATGGCTACACCTTC
TRBV5-5	TRBJ2-3	few	.	CASSSQLTDTQYF	TGTGCCAGCAGCTCCCAACTGACAGATACGCAGTATTTT
TRBV5-1	TRBJ2-5	.	.	CASSPSGFGGETQYF	TGCGCCAGCAGCCCCTCGGGGTTTGGAGGAGAGACCCAGTACTTC
TRBV5-4	TRBJ1-4	few	TRBD1	CASSSPRQGTGNEKLFF	TGTGCCAGCAGCTCCCCCCGCCAGGGGACAGGGAATGAAAAACTGTTTTTT
TRBV5-1	TRBJ2-3	.	TRBD1	CASSLEGQLTDTQYF	TGCGCCAGCAGCTTGGAGGGACAGCTCACAGATACGCAGTATTTT
TRBV30	TRBJ1-6	.	.	CAWRVDSPLHF	TGTGCCTGGAGGGTTGATTCACCCCTCCACTTT
TRBV5-6	TRBJ1-4	.	.	CASSAGLFREKLFF	TGTGCCAGCAGCGCGGGTCTATTTCGGGAAAAACTGTTTTTT
TRBV29-1	TRBJ2-2	.	.	CSVGWLRAGELFF	TGCAGCGTTGGGTGGTTAAGGGCCGGGGAGCTGTTTTTT
TRBV19	TRBJ2-2	few	TRBD1	CASSIVGTGDGELFF	TGTGCCAGTAGTATAGTCGGGACAGGTGATGGGGAGCTGTTTTTT
TRBV9	TRBJ1-6	few	TRBD1	CASGDLGDSRTLHF	TGTGCCAGCGGTGACCTGGGGGACAGTCGAACCCTCCACTTT
TRBV29-1	TRBJ2-7	.	TRBD1	CSVEEGTGRSEQYF	TGCAGCGTTGAAGAAGGGACAGGTCGGTCCGAGCAGTACTTC
TRBV30	TRBJ1-2	.	.	CAWSHGGWHGYTF	TGTGCCTGGAGTCACGGGGGGTGGCATGGCTACACCTTC
TRBV28	TRBJ2-7	.	.	CASSLRGYEQYF	TGTGCCAGCAGTTTGAGGGGATACGAGCAGTACTTC
TRBV11-2	TRBJ1-1	.	.	CASSLGQTWAEAFF	TGTGCCAGCAGCTTAGGGCAGACTTGGGCTGAAGCTTTCTTT
TRBV30	TRBJ1-4	.	TRBD1	CAWTRDRGFLANEKLFF	TGTGCCTGGACCCGGGACAGGGGGTTTTTGGCTAATGAAAAACTGTTTTTT
TRBV4-3	TRBJ1-4	.	.	CASSLEAGEREKLFF	TGCGCCAGCAGCCTTGAAGCGGGGGAGAGAGAAAAACTGTTTTTT